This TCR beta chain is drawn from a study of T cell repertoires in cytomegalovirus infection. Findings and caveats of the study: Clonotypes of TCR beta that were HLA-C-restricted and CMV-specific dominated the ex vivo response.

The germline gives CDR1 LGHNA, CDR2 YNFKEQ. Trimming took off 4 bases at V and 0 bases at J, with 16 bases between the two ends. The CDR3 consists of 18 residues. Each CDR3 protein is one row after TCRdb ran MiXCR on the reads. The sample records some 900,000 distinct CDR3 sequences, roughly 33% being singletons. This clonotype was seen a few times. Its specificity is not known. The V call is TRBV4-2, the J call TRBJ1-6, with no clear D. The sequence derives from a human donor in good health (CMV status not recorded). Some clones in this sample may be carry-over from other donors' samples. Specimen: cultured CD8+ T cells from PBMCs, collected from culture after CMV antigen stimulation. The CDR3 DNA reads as TGTGCCAGCAGCCGTGGGGAGGCCTCGAGCTCCTATAATTCACCCCTCCACTTT. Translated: CASSRGEASSSYNSPLHF.